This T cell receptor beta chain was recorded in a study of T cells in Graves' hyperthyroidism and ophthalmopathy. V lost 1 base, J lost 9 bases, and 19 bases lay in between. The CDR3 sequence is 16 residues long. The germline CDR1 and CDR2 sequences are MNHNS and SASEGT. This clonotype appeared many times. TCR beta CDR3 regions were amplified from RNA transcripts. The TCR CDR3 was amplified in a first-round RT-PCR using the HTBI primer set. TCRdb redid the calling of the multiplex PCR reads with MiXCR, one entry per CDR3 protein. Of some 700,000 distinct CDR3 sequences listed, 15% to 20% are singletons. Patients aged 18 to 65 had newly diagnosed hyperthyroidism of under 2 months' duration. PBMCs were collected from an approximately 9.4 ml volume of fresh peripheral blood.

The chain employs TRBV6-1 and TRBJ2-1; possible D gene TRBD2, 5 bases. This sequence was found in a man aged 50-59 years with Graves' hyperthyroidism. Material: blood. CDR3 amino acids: CASSEENLGWEREQFF. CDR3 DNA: TGTGCCAGCAGTGAAGAGAACCTGGGTTGGGAGCGTGAGCAGTTCTTC.